Listed below are T cell receptor beta chains from one sample, sequenced in a study of metastatic and nonmetastatic thyroid tumors. MiXCR re-clonotyped the PCR reads for TCRdb. The table records more than 25,000 clones, less than 14% of them present only once. The specimen was blood. Receptor source: a female donor with papillary thyroid cancer or a benign thyroid nodule (not recorded which). Some clones in this sample may be carry-over from other donors' samples. The conserved cysteine and the conserved F or W are not part of the CDR3 here. Each record gives: V gene, J gene, CDR3 protein.

TRBV6-1	TRBJ2-7	ASSGAGTGSYEQY
TRBV19	TRBJ2-1	ASSMGIASDEQF
TRBV7-8	TRBJ2-7	ASSTRLVAYEQY
TRBV6-1	TRBJ2-7	ASSPRDDDSYEQY
TRBV14	TRBJ1-2	ASSQGDYGYT
TRBV12-3/TRBV12-4	TRBJ1-6	ASSSRTGGNSPLH
TRBV5-1	TRBJ2-1	ASSLVGRTDNEQF
TRBV6-6	TRBJ2-7	ASSYWLSGGEQY
TRBV7-2	TRBJ2-3	ASSPNTDTQY
TRBV6-5	TRBJ2-7	ASSYSGRGLAYEQY
TRBV28	TRBJ2-2	ASLGTTNTGELF
TRBV5-6	TRBJ1-2	ASSHTGPLNYGYT
TRBV12-3/TRBV12-4	TRBJ2-5	ASSPRDRRGLETQY
TRBV6-1	TRBJ2-3	ASSGGLTDTQY
TRBV18	TRBJ2-7	ASSLYNGLAATSYEQY
TRBV27	TRBJ1-3	ASSLSGRGKLY
TRBV9	TRBJ2-5	ASSVAGGETQY
TRBV3-1	TRBJ2-2	ASSQESLAGHGVGELF
TRBV4-1	TRBJ1-3	ASSQEENTIY
TRBV28	TRBJ2-7	ASRLPSGPSYEQY
TRBV11-3	TRBJ2-7	ASIFLAGAYEQY
TRBV5-1	TRBJ2-7	ASSLFDEQY
TRBV7-9	TRBJ2-7	ASSLAGTGDYEQY
TRBV7-2	TRBJ1-6	ASSLGQGQNSPLH
TRBV2	TRBJ2-7	ASSEQGDYEQY
TRBV7-6	TRBJ2-6	ASSFGLVGANVLT
TRBV2	TRBJ1-6	ASKGGNYNSPLH
TRBV2	TRBJ2-3	ASSEAGLTDTQY
TRBV28	TRBJ2-5	ASSSGGPEETQY
TRBV27	TRBJ1-6	ASSFAQLGRESPLH
TRBV5-1	TRBJ2-1	ASSLGQGLWNEQF
TRBV6-1	TRBJ2-7	ASSEATGLNYEQY
TRBV5-1	TRBJ2-7	ASSSDRAREQY
TRBV4-2	TRBJ1-1	ASSQVQASVTEAF
TRBV19	TRBJ2-7	ASSPPGEEIYEQY
TRBV2	TRBJ1-2	ASSPGQNYGYT
TRBV11-3	TRBJ2-3	ASSPTGESSTDTQY
TRBV28	TRBJ1-5	ASRLQGVGQPQH
TRBV20-1	TRBJ2-1	SASSIAGSYNEQF
TRBV6-1	TRBJ2-2	ASRREMMNTGELF
TRBV5-4	TRBJ2-7	ASSLARVYEQY
TRBV5-1	TRBJ1-1	ASSQGQVMNTEAF
TRBV19	TRBJ1-5	ASSAILQGGFQPQH
TRBV6-9	TRBJ2-7	ASSYREEQY
TRBV6-1	TRBJ2-1	ASSATGTSGPPSYNEQF
TRBV25-1	TRBJ2-5	ASSEIGTGSKETQY
TRBV27	TRBJ2-7	ASIRGRDRFSYEQY
TRBV2	TRBJ1-2	ASRAGQGAGYT
TRBV28	TRBJ2-5	ASSLLTGTPTGGTQY
TRBV12-3/TRBV12-4	TRBJ2-5	ASTKSPTSLETQY
TRBV20-1	TRBJ1-2	SARESENYGYT
TRBV6-2/TRBV6-3	TRBJ2-5	ASSYLGGPRETQY
TRBV5-6	TRBJ2-6	ASSLTGTGANVLT